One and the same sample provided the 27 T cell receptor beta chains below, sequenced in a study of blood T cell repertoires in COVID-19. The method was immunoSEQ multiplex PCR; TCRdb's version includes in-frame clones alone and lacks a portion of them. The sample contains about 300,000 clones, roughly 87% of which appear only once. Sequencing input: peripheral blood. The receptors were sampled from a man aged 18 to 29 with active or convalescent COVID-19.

CDR3 in amino acids: CASSQYGYRVTEAFF. In DNA, the CDR3 is TGCGCCAGCAGTCAATACGGATACAGGGTTACTGAAGCTTTCTTT. The J gene is TRBJ1-1, the V gene TRBV23-1; TRBD1 is a possible D gene (6 bases). TRBV23-1 is marked as an open reading frame, function uncertain. This CDR3 is built from 15 residues. The V and J ends lost 1 base and 5 bases respectively, with 14 bases between them.

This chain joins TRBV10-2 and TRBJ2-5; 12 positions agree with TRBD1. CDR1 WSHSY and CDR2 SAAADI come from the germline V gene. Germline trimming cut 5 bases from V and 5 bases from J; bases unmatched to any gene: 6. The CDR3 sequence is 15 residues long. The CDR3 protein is CASSWGTGGLETQYF. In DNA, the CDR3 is TGCGCCAGCAGTTGGGGGACAGGGGGCCTGGAGACCCAGTACTTC.

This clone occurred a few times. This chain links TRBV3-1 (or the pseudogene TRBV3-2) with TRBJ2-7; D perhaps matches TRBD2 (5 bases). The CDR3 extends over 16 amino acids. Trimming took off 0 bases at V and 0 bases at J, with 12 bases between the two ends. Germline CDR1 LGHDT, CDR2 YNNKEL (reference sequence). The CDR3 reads CASSQDESGDSYEQYF. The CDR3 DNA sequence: TGTGCCAGCAGCCAAGATGAATCCGGGGACTCCTACGAGCAGTACTTC.

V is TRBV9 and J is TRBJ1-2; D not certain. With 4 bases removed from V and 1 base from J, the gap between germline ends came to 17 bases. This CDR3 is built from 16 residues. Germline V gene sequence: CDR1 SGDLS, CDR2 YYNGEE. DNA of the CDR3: TGTGCCAGCAGCAACCCGGCCGAGGTGCATAACTATGGCTACACCTTC. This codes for CASSNPAEVHNYGYTF.

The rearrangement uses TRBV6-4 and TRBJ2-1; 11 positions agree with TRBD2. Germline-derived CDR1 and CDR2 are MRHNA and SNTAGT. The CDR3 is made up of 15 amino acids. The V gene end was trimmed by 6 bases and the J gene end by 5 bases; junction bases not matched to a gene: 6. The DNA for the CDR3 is TGTGCCAGCAGGGAAACTAGCGGGGGCAACAATGAGCAGTTCTTC. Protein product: CASRETSGGNNEQFF.

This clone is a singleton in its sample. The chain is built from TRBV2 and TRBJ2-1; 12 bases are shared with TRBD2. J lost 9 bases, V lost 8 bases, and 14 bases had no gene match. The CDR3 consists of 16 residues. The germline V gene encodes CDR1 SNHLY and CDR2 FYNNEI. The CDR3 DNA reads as TGTGCCAGCCACTTAGACCTAGCGGGGGGGCATAGTGAGCAGTTCTTC. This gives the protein CASHLDLAGGHSEQFF.

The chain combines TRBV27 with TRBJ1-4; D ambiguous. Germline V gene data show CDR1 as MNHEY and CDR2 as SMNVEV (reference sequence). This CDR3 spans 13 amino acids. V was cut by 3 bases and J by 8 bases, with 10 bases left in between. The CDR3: CASSFRSGEKLFF. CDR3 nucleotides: TGTGCCAGCAGTTTCCGGTCGGGAGAAAAACTGTTTTTT.

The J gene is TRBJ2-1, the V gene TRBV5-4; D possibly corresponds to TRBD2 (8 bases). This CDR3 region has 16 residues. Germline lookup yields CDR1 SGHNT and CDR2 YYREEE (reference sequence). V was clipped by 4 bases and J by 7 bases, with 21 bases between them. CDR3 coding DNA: TGTGCCAGCAGCCCGGGGGGGGCGAGGGGGCTTAATGAGCAGTTCTTC. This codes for CASSPGGARGLNEQFF.

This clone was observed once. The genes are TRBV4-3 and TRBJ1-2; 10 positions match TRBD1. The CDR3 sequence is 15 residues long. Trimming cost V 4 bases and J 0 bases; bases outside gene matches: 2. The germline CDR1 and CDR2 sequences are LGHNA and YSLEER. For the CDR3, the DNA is TGCGCCAGCAGCCCAGGGACAGGGGCTAACTATGGCTACACCTTC. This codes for CASSPGTGANYGYTF.

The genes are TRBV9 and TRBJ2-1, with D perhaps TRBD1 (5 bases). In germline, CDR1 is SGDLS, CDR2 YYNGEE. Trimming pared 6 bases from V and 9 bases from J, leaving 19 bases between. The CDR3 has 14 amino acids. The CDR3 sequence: CASTSDWGPTEQFF. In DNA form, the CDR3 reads TGTGCCAGCACCTCGGATTGGGGCCCTACTGAGCAGTTCTTC. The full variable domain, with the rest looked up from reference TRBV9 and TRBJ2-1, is DSGVTQTPKHLITATGQRVTLRCSPRSGDLSVYWYQQSLDQGLQFLIQYYNGEERAKGNILERFSAQQFPDLHSELNLSSLELGDSALYFCASTSDWGPTEQFFGPGTRLTVL.

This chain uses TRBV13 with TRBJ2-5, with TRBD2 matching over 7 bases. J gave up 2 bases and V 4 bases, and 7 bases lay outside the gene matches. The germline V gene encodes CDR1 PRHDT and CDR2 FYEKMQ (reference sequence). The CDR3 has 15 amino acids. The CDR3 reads CASSSPSGNQETQYF. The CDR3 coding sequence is TGTGCCAGCAGCTCACCTAGCGGAAATCAAGAGACCCAGTACTTC.

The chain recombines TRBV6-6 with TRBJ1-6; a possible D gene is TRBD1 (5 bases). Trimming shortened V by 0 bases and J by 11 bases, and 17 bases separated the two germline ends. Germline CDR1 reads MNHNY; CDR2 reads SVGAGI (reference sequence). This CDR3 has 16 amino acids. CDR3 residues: CASSYSTGDSSPPLHF. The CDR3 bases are TGTGCCAGCAGTTACTCTACTGGCGACAGCTCTCCACCCCTCCACTTT.

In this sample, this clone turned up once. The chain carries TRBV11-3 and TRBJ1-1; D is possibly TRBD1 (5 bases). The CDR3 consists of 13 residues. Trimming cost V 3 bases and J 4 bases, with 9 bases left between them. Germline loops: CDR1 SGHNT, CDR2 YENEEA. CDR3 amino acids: CASSLSQGTEAFF. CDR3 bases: TGTGCCAGCAGCTTGTCCCAGGGCACTGAAGCTTTCTTT.

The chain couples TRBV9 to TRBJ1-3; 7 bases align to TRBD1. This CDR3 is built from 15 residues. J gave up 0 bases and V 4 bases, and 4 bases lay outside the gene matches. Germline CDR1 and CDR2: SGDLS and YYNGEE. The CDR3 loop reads CASSLGQDSGNTIYF. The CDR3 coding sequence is TGTGCCAGCAGCCTCGGACAGGACTCTGGAAACACCATATATTTT. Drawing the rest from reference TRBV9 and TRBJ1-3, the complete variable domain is DSGVTQTPKHLITATGQRVTLRCSPRSGDLSVYWYQQSLDQGLQFLIQYYNGEERAKGNILERFSAQQFPDLHSELNLSSLELGDSALYFCASSLGQDSGNTIYFGEGSWLTVV.

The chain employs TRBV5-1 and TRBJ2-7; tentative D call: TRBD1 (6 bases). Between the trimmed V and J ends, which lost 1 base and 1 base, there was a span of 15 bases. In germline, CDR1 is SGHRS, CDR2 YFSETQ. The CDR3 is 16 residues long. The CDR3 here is CASSLRSTGWSYEQYF. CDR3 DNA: TGCGCCAGCAGCTTGAGGTCTACAGGGTGGTCCTACGAGCAGTACTTC.

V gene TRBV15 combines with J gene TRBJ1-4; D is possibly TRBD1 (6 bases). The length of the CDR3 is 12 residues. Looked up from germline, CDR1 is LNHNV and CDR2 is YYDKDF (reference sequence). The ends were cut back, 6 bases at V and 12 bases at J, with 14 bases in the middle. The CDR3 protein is CATSTKQGQLFF. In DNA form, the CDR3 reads TGTGCCACCAGTACAAAACAGGGCCAACTGTTTTTT.

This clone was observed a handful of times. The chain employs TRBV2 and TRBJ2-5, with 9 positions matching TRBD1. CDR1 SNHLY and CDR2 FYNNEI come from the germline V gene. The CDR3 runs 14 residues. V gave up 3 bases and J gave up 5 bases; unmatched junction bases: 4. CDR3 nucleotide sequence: TGTGCCAGCAGTGATGGACAGGGGTGGGAGACCCAGTACTTC. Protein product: CASSDGQGWETQYF.

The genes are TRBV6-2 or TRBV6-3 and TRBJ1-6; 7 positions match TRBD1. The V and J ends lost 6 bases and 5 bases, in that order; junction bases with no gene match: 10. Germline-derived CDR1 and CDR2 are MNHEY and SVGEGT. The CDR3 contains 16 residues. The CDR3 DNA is TGTGCCAGCAGCCCCCCGCCGGACAGGCATAATTCACCCCTCCACTTT. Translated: CASSPPPDRHNSPLHF.

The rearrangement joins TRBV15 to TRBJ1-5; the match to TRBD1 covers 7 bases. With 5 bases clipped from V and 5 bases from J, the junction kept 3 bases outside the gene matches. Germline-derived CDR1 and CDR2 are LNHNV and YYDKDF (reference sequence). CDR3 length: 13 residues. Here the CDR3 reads CATSGDRYQPQHF. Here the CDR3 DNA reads TGTGCCACCAGCGGGGACAGATATCAGCCCCAGCATTTT.

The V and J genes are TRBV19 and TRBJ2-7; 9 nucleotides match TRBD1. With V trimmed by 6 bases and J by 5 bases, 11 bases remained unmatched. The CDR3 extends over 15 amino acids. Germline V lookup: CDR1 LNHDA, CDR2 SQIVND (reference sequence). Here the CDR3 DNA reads TGTGCCAGTAGCCTAACCGAGGGACAGGGCCACGAGCAGTACTTC. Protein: CASSLTEGQGHEQYF.

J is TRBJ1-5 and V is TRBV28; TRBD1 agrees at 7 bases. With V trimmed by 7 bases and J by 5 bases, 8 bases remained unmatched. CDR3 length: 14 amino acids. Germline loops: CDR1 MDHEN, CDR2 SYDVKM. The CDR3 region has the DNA TGTGCCAGCAACCTCGACAGGGACTATCAGCCCCAGCATTTT. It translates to CASNLDRDYQPQHF.

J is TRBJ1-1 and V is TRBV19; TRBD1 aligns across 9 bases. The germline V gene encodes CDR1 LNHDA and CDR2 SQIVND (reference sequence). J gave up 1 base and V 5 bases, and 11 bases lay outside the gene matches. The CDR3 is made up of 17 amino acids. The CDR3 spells CASSASGTGLKNTEAFF. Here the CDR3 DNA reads TGTGCCAGTAGTGCCTCCGGGACAGGGCTCAAGAACACTGAAGCTTTCTTT.

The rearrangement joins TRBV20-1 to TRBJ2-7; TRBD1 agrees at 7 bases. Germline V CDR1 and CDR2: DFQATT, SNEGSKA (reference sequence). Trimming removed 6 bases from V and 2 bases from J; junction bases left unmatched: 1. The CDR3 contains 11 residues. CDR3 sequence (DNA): TGCAGTGCCCAGGGGGCCTACGAGCAGTACTTC. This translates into CSAQGAYEQYF.

CDR3 in amino acids: CASSDGGRETQYF. The CDR3, as DNA: TGTGCCAGCAGTGACGGGGGGAGGGAGACCCAGTACTTC. The gene calls are TRBV25-1 and TRBJ2-5, with 7 bases fitting TRBD2. The ends lost 3 bases at V and 5 bases at J; junction bases unmatched: 3. In germline, CDR1 is MGHDK, CDR2 SYGVNS. The CDR3 totals 13 residues.

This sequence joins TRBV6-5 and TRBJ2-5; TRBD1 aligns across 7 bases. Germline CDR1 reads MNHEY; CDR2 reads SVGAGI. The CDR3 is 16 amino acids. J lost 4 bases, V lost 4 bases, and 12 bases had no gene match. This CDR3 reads CASSSLTGSIGETQYF. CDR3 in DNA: TGTGCCAGCAGTTCCTTGACAGGGAGTATAGGAGAGACCCAGTACTTC.

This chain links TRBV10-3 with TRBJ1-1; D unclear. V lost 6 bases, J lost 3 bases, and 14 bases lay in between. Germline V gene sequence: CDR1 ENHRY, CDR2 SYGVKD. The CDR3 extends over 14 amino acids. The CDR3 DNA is TGTGCCATCAGGGTGGAGAAGCGGGACACTGAAGCTTTCTTT. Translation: CAIRVEKRDTEAFF.

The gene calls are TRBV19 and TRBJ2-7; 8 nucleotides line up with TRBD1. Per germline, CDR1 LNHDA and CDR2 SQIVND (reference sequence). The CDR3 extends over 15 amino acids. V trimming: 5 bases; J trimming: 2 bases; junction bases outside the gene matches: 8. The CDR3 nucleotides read TGTGCCAGTAGTCCAGGGACAGGTCTTACCTACGAGCAGTACTTC. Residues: CASSPGTGLTYEQYF.